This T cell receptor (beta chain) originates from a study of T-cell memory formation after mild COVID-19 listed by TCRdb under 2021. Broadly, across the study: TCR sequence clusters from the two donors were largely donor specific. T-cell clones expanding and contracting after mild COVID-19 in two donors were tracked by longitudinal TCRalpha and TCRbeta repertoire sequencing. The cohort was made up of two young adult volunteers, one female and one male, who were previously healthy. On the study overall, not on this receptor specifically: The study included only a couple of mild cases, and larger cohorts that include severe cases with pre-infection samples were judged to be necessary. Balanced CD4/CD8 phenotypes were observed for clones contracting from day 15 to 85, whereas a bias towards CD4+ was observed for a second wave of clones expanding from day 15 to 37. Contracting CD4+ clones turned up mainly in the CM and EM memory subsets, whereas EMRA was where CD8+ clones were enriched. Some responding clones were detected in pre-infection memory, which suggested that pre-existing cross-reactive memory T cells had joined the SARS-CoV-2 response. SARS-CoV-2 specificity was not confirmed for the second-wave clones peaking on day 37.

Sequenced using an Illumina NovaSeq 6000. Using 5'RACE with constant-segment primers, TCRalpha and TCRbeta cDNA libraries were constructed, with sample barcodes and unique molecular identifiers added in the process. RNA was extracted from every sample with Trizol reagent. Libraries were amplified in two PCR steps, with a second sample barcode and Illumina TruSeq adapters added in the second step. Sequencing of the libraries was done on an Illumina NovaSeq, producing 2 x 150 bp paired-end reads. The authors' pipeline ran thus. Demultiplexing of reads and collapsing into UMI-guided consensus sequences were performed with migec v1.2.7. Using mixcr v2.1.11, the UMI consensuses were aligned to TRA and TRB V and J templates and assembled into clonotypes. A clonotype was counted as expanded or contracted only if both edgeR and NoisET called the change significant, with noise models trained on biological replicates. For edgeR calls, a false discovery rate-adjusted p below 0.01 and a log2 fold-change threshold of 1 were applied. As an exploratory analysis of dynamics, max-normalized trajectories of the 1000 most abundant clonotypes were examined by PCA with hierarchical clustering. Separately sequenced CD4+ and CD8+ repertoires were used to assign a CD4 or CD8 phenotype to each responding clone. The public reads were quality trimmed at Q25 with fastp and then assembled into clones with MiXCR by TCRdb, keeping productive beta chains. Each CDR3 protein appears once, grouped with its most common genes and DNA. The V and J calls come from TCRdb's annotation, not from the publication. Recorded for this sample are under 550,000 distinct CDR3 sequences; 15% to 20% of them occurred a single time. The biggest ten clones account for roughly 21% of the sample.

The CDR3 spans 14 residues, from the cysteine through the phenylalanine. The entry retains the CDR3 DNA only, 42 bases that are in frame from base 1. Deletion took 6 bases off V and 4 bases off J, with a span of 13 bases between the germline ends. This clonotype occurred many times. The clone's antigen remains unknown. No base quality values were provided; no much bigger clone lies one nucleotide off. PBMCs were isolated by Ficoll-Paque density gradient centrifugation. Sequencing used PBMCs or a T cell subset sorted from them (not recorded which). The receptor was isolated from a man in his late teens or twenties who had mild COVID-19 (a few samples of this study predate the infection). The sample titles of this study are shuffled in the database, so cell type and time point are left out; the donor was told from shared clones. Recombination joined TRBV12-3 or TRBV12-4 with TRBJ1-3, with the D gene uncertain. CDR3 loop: CASSRPFAGNTIYF. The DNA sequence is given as TGTGCCAGCAGCCGGCCATTCGCAGGAAACACCATATATTTT.